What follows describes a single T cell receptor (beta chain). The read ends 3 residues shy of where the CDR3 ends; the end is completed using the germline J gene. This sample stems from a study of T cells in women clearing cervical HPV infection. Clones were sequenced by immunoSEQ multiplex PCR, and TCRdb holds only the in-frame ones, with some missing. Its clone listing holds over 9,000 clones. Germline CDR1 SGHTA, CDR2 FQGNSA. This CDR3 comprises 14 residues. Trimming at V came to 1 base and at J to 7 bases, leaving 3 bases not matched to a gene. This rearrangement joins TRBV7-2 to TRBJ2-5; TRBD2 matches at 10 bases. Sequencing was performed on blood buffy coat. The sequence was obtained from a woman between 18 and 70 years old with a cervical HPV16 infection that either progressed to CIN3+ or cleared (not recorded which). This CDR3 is CASSLEASGGTQYF. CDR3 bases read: TGTGCCAGCAGCTTAGAGGCTAGCGGGGGGACC.